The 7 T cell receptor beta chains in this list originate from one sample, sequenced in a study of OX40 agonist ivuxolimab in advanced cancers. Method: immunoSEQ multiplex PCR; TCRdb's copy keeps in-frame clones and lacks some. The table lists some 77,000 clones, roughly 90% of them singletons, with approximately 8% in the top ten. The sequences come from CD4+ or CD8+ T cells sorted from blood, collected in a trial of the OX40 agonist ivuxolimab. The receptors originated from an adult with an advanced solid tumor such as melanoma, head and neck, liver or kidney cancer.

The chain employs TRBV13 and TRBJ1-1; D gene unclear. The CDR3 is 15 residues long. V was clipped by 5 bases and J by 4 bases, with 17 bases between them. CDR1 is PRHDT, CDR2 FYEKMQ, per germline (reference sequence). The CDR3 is CASSPIGDIGTEAFF. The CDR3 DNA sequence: TGTGCCAGCAGCCCTATCGGGGATATTGGCACTGAAGCTTTCTTT.

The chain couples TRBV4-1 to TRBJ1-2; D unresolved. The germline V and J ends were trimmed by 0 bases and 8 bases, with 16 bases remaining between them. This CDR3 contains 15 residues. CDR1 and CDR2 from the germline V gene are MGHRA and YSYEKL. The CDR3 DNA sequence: TGCGCCAGCAGCCAAGAAGTGGAGGGAGGGTGCGGCTACACCTTC. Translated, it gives CASSQEVEGGCGYTF.

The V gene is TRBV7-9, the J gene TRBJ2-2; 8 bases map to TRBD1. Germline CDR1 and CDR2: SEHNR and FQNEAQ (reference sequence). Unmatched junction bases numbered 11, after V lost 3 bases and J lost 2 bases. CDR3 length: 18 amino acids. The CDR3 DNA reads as TGTGCCAGCAGCTTTTCTCCTTTACAGGGGGTTAACACCGGGGAGCTGTTTTTT. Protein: CASSFSPLQGVNTGELFF.

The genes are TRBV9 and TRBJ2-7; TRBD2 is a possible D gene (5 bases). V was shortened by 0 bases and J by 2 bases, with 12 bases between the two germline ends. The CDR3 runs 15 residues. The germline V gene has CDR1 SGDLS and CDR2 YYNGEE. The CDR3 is CASSVGEGGTYEQYF. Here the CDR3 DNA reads TGTGCCAGCAGCGTAGGAGAGGGCGGTACCTACGAGCAGTACTTC.

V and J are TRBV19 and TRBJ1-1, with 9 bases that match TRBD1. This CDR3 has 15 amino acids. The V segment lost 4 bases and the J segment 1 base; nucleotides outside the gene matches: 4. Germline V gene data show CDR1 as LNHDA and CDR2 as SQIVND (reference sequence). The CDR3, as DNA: TGTGCCAGTAGTAGTTTGGGACAGGGGAACACTGAAGCTTTCTTT. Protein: CASSSLGQGNTEAFF.

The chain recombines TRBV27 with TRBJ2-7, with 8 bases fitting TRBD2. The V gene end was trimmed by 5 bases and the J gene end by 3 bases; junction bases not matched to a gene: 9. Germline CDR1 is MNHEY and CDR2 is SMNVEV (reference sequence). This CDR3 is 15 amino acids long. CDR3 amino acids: CASSEALGLVYEQYF. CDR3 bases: TGTGCCAGCAGTGAAGCCTTGGGACTAGTCTACGAGCAGTACTTC.

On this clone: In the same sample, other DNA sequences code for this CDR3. The DNA for the CDR3 is TGTGCCAGCAGTGAATCCTCCTACGAGCAGTACTTC. This encodes CASSESSYEQYF. This chain connects TRBV6-1 to TRBJ2-7; D gene unclear. CDR3 length equals 12 residues. The germline CDR1 and CDR2 sequences are MNHNS and SASEGT. Between the trimmed V and J ends, which lost 2 bases and 0 bases, there was a span of 2 bases.